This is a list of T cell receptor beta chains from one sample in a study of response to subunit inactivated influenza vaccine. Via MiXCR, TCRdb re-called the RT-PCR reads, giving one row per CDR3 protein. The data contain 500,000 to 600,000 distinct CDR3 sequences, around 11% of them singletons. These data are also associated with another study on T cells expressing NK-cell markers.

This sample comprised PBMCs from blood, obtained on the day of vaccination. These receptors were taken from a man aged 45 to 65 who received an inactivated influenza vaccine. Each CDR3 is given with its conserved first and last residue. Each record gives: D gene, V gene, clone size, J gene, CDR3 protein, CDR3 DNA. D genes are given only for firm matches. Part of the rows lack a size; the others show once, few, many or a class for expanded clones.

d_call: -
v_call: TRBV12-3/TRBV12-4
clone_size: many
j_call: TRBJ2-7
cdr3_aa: CASSLAGMYEQYF
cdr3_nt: TGTGCCAGCAGTTTGGCAGGGATGTACGAGCAGTACTTC

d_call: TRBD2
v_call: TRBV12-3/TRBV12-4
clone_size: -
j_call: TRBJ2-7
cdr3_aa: CASSRSSGLFFYEQYF
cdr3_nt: TGTGCCAGCAGCCGCTCTAGCGGGCTTTTTTTCTACGAGCAGTACTTC

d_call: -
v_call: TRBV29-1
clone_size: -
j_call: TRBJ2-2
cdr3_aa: CSGRYTGELFF
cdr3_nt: TGCAGCGGCCGTTATACCGGGGAGCTGTTTTTT

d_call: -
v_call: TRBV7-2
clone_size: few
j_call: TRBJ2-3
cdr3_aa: CASSLGPVTDTQYF
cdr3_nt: TGTGCCAGCAGCTTAGGGCCAGTCACAGATACGCAGTATTTT

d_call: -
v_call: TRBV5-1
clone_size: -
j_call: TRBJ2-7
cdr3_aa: CASSKLQGREQYF
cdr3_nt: TGCGCCAGCAGCAAATTACAGGGTCGAGAGCAGTACTTC

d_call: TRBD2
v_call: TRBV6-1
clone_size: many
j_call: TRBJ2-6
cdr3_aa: CASTWGGSGANVLTF
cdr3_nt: TGTGCCAGCACCTGGGGGGGCTCTGGGGCCAACGTCCTGACTTTC

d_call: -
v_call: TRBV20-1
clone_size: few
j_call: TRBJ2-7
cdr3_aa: CSAYGQGPTYEQYF
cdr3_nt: TGCAGTGCTTACGGACAAGGCCCAACCTACGAGCAGTACTTC

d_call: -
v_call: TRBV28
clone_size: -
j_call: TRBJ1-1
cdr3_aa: CASSFNGNEAFF
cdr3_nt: TGTGCCAGCAGTTTTAACGGGAATGAAGCTTTCTTT

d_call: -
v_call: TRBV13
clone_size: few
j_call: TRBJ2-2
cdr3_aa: CASRQGGNTGELFF
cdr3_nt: TGTGCCAGCAGGCAGGGCGGGAACACCGGGGAGCTGTTTTTT

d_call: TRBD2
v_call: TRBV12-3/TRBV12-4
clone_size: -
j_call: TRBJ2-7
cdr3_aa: CASRGGLAGAYEQYF
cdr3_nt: TGTGCCAGCAGGGGGGGACTAGCGGGAGCCTACGAGCAGTACTTC

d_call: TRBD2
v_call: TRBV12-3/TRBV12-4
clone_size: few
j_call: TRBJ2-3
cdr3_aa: CASSFGTSGGGNTDTQYF
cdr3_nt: TGTGCCAGCAGTTTCGGGACTAGCGGGGGGGGAAACACAGATACGCAGTATTTT

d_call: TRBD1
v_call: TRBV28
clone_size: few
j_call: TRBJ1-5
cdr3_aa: CASSSPGTGDQPQHF
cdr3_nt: TGTGCCAGCAGCTCACCCGGGACAGGGGACCAGCCCCAGCATTTT

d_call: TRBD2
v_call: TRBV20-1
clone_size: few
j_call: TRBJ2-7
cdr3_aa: CSASGTSDFYEQYF
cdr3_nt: TGCAGTGCTTCCGGGACTAGCGACTTCTACGAGCAGTACTTC

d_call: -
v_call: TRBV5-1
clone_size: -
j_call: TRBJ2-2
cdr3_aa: CASSLNRARNTGELFF
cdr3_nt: TGCGCCAGCAGCTTGAATCGTGCCCGGAACACCGGGGAGCTGTTTTTT

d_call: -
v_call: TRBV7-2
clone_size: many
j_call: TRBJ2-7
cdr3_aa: CASSLAPGAYEQYF
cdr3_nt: TGTGCCAGCAGCTTAGCGCCGGGGGCCTACGAGCAGTACTTC

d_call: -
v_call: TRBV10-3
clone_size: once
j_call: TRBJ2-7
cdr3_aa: CAISVEGVYEQYF
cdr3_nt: TGTGCCATCAGTGTAGAGGGAGTCTACGAGCAGTACTTC